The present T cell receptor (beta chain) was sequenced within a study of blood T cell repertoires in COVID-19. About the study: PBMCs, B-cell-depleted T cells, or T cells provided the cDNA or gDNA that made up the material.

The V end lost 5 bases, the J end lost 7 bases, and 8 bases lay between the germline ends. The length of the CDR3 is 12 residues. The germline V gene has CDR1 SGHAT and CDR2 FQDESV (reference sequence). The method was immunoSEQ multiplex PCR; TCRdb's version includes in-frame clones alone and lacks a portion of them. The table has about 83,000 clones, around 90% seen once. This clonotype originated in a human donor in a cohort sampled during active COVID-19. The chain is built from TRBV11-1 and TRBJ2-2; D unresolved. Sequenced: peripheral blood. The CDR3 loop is CASSVSGGELFF. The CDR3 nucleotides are TGTGCCAGCAGCGTTTCCGGCGGGGAGCTGTTTTTT.